This T cell receptor (beta chain) was retrieved from a study of shared clonotypes between healthy human individuals. The wider study: Each donor had three CD4 naive, three CD4 memory, two CD8 naive and one CD8 memory plate.

Measured with immunoSEQ multiplex PCR; TCRdb has only the in-frame clones, and not every one. The table has fewer than 200,000 clones, roughly 91% seen once. Regarding the study as a whole: With a few donors compared, roughly 4.9% of naive CD4 clonotypes were shared. The donor pool, a small one, limited the genetic and exposure-history diversity represented. Generation of non-shared clonotypes was less probable than generation of clonotypes shared by all four donors.

Comments on this clone: Its antigen is unidentified.

The source of this sequence is a woman in her 30s in good health. The sample was naive CD4+ T cells sorted from blood. The subset denotes: CD45RA+ positively selected.

The CDR3 is CASSRTNEKLFF. DNA of the CDR3: TGTGCCAGCTCACGTACTAATGAAAAACTGTTTTTT. The genes are TRBV18 and TRBJ1-4; D gene ambiguous. V was trimmed by 4 bases and J by 2 bases, leaving 2 bases between them. Germline loops: CDR1 KGHSH, CDR2 LQKENI. The CDR3 contains 12 residues.